This paragraph reports one TCR beta chain. The data are from a study of cytomegalovirus exposure and HLA in healthy donors. Germline CDR1 and CDR2: SEHNR and FQNEAQ (reference sequence). This CDR3 has 19 amino acids. The V and J ends lost 3 bases and 8 bases, in that order; junction bases with no gene match: 18. Vbeta (60) and Jbeta (13) primers were used in the PCR. The assay was immunoSEQ multiplex PCR, and TCRdb's table has in-frame clones only and misses some. The sample holds just under 95,000 clones, 60% to 85% seen once. The chain couples TRBV7-9 to TRBJ2-1; 11 bases are shared with TRBD2. The sample comprised PBMCs. The source of this sequence is a man aged 50 to 60 in good health and CMV-seropositive. The CDR3 loop reads CASSLGDFIMTSGADEQFF. In nucleotides, the CDR3 is TGTGCCAGCAGCTTGGGGGACTTTATCATGACTAGCGGGGCCGATGAGCAGTTCTTC.